The next 5 T cell receptor beta chains were all read from a single sample in a study of cytomegalovirus exposure and HLA in healthy donors. The PCR had 60 Vbeta and 13 Jbeta primers. Produced via immunoSEQ multiplex PCR; TCRdb's table is partial and in-frame only. The table has about 200,000 clones, 65% to 85% seen once. The sample was PBMCs. The receptor set was obtained from a woman aged 25 to 45 in good health and CMV-seronegative.

This chain joins TRBV2 and TRBJ2-7; 11 positions agree with TRBD1. The J segment lost 5 bases and the V segment lost 5 bases, leaving 8 bases of the junction unmatched. This CDR3 contains 15 residues. Germline V lookup: CDR1 SNHLY, CDR2 FYNNEI. The DNA of the CDR3 is TGTGCCAGCAGTCCTAGGACAGGGGGCTTGCACGAGCAGTACTTC. It is translated as CASSPRTGGLHEQYF.

On this clone: The junction departs from germline at one end; a sequencing error may be responsible. The chain employs TRBV6-1 and TRBJ2-7, with 9 nucleotides matching TRBD2. The CDR3 consists of 15 residues. Germline loops: CDR1 MNHNS, CDR2 SASEGT. The CDR3: CASSAPLAGLYEQHF. The CDR3 DNA sequence: TGTGCCAGCAGCGCCCCCCTAGCGGGGCTCTACGAGCAGCACTTC.

The CDR3, as DNA: TGTGCCAGCAGCCCGGGACAAGTCTCTGGAAACACCATATATTTT. It is translated as CASSPGQVSGNTIYF. J is TRBJ1-3 and V is TRBV5-4; weak D call: TRBD1 (6 bases). The V end was cut by 4 bases, the J end by 0 bases, with 11 bases between. Germline V gene sequence: CDR1 SGHNT, CDR2 YYREEE (reference sequence). The CDR3 has 15 amino acids. The full variable domain, completed using reference TRBV5-4 and TRBJ1-3, is ETGVTQSPTHLIKTRGQQVTLRCSSQSGHNTVSWYQQALGQGPQFIFQYYREEENGRGNFPPRFSGLQFPNYSSELNVNALELDDSALYLCASSPGQVSGNTIYFGEGSWLTVV.

As DNA, the CDR3 is TGTGCCAGCACAGGGGTGGTGGGAGATACGCAGTATTTT. It encodes CASTGVVGDTQYF. This sequence joins TRBV6-1 and TRBJ2-3; a possible D gene is TRBD1 (6 bases). This CDR3 has 13 amino acids. CDR1 and CDR2 from the germline V gene are MNHNS and SASEGT. Trimming left V 7 bases short and J 5 bases short, with 13 bases between.

This chain connects TRBV5-4 to TRBJ2-3; maybe TRBD1 (5 bases). Germline CDR1 and CDR2: SGHNT and YYREEE (reference sequence). The CDR3 totals 16 residues. Trimming cost V 4 bases and J 4 bases, with 19 bases left between them. Written as DNA, the CDR3 is TGTGCCAGCAGCGGTTCCAGGGCCCACACATCAGATACGCAGTATTTT. It yields the protein CASSGSRAHTSDTQYF.